What follows describes a single T cell receptor beta chain. Its antigen is not identified. The sample belongs to a study of cytotoxic CD8 clonotypes in ibrutinib-treated CLL. Overall study findings and caveats: Clonotypes that were public were uncommon, and they contracted or stayed stable on treatment. Clonality rose at ibrutinib response, held steady in sustained remission, and fell toward baseline at progression.

The authors obtained approximately 2 micrograms of genomic DNA from cryopreserved PBMCs for TCR beta libraries. Sequencing sought depths of 1 in 200,000 to 1 in 1 million T cells. Sequenced by immunoSEQ multiplex PCR; TCRdb stores in-frame clones only, minus some. This table holds over 100,000 clones, around 85% found once. This clonotype originated in a human donor with chronic lymphocytic leukemia. The sequencing here drew on PBMCs, taken after 24 months of ibrutinib treatment.

CDR3 protein: CASRRDIYNEQFF. In DNA form, the CDR3 reads TGCGCCAGCAGAAGGGACATTTACAATGAGCAGTTCTTC. The J gene is TRBJ2-1, the V gene TRBV5-1, with D possibly matching TRBD1 (6 bases). The CDR3 loop spans 13 amino acids. Trimming took 5 bases from V and 4 from J, leaving 10 bases between them. The V gene's germline CDR1 is SGHRS and CDR2 YFSETQ.